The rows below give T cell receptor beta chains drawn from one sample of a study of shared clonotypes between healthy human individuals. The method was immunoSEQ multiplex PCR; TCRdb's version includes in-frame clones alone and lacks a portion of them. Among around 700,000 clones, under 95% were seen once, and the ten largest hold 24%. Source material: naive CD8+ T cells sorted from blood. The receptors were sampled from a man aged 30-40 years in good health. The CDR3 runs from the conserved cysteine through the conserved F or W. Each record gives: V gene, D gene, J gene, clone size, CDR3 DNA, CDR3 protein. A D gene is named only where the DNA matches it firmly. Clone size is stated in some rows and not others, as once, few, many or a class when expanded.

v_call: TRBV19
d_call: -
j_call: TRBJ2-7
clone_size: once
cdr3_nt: TGTGCCAGTAGTTTGCTGGGGTGGCGGGATGAGCAGTACTTC
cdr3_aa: CASSLLGWRDEQYF

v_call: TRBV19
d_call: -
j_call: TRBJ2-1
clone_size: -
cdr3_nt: TGTGCCAGTAGGTTCTCTTATAGCTCCTACAATGAGCAGTTCTTC
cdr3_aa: CASRFSYSSYNEQFF

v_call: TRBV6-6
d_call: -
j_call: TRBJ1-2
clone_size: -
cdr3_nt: TGTGCCAGCAGCCAACTCGGCTCAGGAGTTTACTATGGCTACACCTTC
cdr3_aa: CASSQLGSGVYYGYTF

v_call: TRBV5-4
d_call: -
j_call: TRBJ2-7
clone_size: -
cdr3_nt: TGTGCCAGCAGCCCCGATGGGGGGTTCTACGAGCAGTACTTC
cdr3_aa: CASSPDGGFYEQYF

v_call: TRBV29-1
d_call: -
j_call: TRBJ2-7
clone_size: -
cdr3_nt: TGCAGCGTTGAAGGGGGCTCGGGTTACGAGCAGTACTTC
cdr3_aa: CSVEGGSGYEQYF

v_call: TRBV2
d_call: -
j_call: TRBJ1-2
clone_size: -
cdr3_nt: TGTGCCAGCAGTGAACCGAAATTAATAGGGAATTTCCGGGGCTACACCTTC
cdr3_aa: CASSEPKLIGNFRGYTF

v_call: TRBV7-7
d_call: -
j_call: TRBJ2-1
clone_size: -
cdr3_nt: TGTGCCAGCAGCTTAGCGGGCGCCAGTTACAATGAGCAGTTCTTC
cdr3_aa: CASSLAGASYNEQFF

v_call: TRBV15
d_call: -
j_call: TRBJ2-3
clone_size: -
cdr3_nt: TGTGCCACCAGCAGAGAAGGAGTCACAGATACGCAGTATTTT
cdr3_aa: CATSREGVTDTQYF

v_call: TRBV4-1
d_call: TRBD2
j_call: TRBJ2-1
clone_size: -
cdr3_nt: TGCGCCAGCAGCCAAGTGCTAGCGGGTGAATTTTACAATGAGCAGTTCTTC
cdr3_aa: CASSQVLAGEFYNEQFF

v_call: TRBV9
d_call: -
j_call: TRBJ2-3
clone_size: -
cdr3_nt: TGTGCCAGCAGCCCCCGGCCAGATACGCAGTATTTT
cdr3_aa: CASSPRPDTQYF

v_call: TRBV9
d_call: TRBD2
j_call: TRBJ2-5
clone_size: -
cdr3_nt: TGTGCCAGCAGCGCCCGGACTAGCGGGTTCCAAGAGACCCAGTACTTC
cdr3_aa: CASSARTSGFQETQYF

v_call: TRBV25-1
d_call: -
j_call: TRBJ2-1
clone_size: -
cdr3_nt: TGTGCCAGCAGTGAGTCCCCTGGGGACAAGACCTCTAACAATGAGCAGTTCTTC
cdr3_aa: CASSESPGDKTSNNEQFF

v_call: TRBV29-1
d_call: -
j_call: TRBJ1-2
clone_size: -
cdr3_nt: TGCAGCGTTGAAGATCGACTGAACTATGGCTACACCTTC
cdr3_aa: CSVEDRLNYGYTF

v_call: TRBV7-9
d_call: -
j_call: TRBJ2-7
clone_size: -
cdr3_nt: TGTGCCAGCAGCTCCCCAGCGGGCGTCTTGCCGGGGGAGCAGTACTTC
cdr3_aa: CASSSPAGVLPGEQYF

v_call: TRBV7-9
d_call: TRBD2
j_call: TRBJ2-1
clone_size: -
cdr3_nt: TGTGCCAGCAGCTTTGAGCGGGGGAGGTACAATGAGCAGTTCTTC
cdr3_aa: CASSFERGRYNEQFF

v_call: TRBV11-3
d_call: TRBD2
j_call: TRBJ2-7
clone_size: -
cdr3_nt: TGTGCCAGCAGCTCAAGACTAGCACCCGACGAGCAGTACTTC
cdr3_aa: CASSSRLAPDEQYF

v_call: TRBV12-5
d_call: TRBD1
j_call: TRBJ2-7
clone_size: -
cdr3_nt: TGTGCTAGTGGTTTGGTAGGGGACAGGGTAATCGAGCAGTACTTC
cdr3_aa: CASGLVGDRVIEQYF

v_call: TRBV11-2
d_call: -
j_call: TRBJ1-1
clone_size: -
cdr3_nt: TGTGCCAGCAGCTTCGACAGCCCGAACACTGAAGCTTTCTTT
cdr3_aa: CASSFDSPNTEAFF

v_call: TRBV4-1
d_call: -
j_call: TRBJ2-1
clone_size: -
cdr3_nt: TGCGCCAGCAGCCAAGACTTAGATGAGCAGTTCTTC
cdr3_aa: CASSQDLDEQFF

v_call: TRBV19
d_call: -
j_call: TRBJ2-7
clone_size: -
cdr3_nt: TGTGCCAGTAGTTTGGGAGTTAACGAGCAGTACTTC
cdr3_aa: CASSLGVNEQYF

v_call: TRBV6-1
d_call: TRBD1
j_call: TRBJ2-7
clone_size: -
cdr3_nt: TGTGCCAGCAGTGAGGTGGACAGGGCCTTTTCCTACGAGCAGTACTTC
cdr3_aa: CASSEVDRAFSYEQYF

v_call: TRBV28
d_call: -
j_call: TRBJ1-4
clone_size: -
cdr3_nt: TGTGCCAGCAGTTTAGGTGCCCTGGCTAATGAAAAACTGTTTTTT
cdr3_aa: CASSLGALANEKLFF

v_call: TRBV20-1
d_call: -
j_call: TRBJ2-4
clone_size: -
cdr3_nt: TGCAGTGCTCACACGGAAAACATTCAGTACTTC
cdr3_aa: CSAHTENIQYF

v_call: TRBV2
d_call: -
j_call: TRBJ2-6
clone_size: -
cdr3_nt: TGTGCCAGCACAGGGAGCTCTGGGGCCAACGTCCTGACTTTC
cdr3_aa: CASTGSSGANVLTF

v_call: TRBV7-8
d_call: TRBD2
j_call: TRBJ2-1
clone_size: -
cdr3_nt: TGTGCCAGCAGCTTATCACGGGAGGGCCTCTACAATGAGCAGTTCTTC
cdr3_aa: CASSLSREGLYNEQFF

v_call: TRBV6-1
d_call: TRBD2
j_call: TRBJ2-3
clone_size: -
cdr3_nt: TGTGCCAGCAGTGACGGACTAGCGGGAGGGTACACAGATACGCAGTATTTT
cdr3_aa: CASSDGLAGGYTDTQYF

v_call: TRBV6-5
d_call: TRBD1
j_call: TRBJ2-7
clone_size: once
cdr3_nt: TGTGCCAGCCACCCTATCCGGGACAGAAAGTACGAGCAGTACTTC
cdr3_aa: CASHPIRDRKYEQYF

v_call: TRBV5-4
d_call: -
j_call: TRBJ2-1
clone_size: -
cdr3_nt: TGTGCCAGCAGGATCCGGGACCTTGGCAATGAGCAGTTCTTC
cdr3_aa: CASRIRDLGNEQFF

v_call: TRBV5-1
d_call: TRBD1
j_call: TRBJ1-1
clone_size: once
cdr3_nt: TGCGCCAGCAGCCTAAGACAGGGAATGAACACTGAAGCTTTCTTT
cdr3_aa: CASSLRQGMNTEAFF

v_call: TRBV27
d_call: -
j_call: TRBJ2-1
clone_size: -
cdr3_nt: TGTGCCAGCTCGCGGAACAATGAGCAGTTCTTC
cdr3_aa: CASSRNNEQFF

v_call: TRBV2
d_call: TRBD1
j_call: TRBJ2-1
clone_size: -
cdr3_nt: TGTGCCAGCAGCTTGACAGGGACGAATGAGCAGTTCTTC
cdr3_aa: CASSLTGTNEQFF

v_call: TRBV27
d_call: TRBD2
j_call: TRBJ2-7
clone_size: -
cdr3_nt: TGTGCCAGCAGGGGGGAGGGCCCTTCCTACGAGCAGTACTTC
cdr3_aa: CASRGEGPSYEQYF

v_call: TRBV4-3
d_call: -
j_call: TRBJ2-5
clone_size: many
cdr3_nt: TGCGCCAGCAGCCAGCAAGAGACCCAGTACTTC
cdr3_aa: CASSQQETQYF

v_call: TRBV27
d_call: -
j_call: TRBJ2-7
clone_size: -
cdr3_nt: TGTGCCAGCAGTTTATCGGCTGGGGGCGGATTGGTCTACGAGCAGTACTTC
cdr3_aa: CASSLSAGGGLVYEQYF

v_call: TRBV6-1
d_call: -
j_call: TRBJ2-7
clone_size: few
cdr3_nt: TGTGCCAGCAGTGAAGCGTGGAGGGGGCCGTACGAGCAGTACTTC
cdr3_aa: CASSEAWRGPYEQYF

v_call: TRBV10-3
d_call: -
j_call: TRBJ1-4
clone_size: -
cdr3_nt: TGTGCCACCAGGGTCAGTACAACTAATGAAAAACTGTTTTTT
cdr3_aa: CATRVSTTNEKLFF

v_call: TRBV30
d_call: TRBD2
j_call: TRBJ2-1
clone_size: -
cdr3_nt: TGTGCCTGGAGTACCGGGACTAGCGGGAACAATGAGCAGTTCTTC
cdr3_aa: CAWSTGTSGNNEQFF

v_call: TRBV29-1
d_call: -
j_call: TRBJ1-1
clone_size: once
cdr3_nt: TGCAGCGCTGGGCGGGAGAACACTGAAGCTTTCTTT
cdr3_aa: CSAGRENTEAFF